Reported below is one T cell receptor beta chain. The sample is drawn from a study of patients and donors after allogeneic stem cell transplantation. V was pared by 4 bases and J by 6 bases, with 22 bases between. Germline loops: CDR1 SEHNR, CDR2 FQNEAQ (reference sequence). The CDR3 contains 17 residues. TCRdb processed the RT-PCR reads anew with MiXCR; each CDR3 protein has one entry. The data show under 35,000 distinct CDR3 sequences, with less than 45% seen just once and over 65% held by the top ten. This sequence was found in a human donor who was either an allogeneic HSCT recipient or a stem cell or donor lymphocyte infusion donor (not recorded which). It is not recorded whose cells these are; they may come from a transplant donor. The sequenced material came from blood, either unsorted or a sorted T cell fraction (not recorded which). This chain uses TRBV7-9 with TRBJ1-5, with D perhaps matching TRBD1 (5 bases). DNA for the CDR3: TGTGCCAGCAGCTCAACTAATTATCAGGGATTTGGTCAGCCCCAGCATTTT. It encodes CASSSTNYQGFGQPQHF.